These 9 T cell receptor beta chains were all obtained from the same sample, sequenced in a study of blood T cell repertoires in COVID-19. The table came from immunoSEQ multiplex PCR; TCRdb's copy has only in-frame clones and leaves some out. The table includes about 340,000 clones, around four fifths detected once. The sequenced sample was peripheral blood. These receptors were collected from a man aged 30 to 39 with active or convalescent COVID-19.

V is TRBV7-2 and J is TRBJ2-5, with 13 bases lining up with TRBD2. There are 16 residues in the CDR3. Germline assignment: CDR1 SGHTA and CDR2 FQGNSA. V was clipped by 4 bases and J by 3 bases; unmatched bases: 5. Here the CDR3 reads CASSSGGTSGKETQYF. In DNA, the CDR3 is TGTGCCAGCAGCTCAGGGGGGACTAGCGGGAAAGAGACCCAGTACTTC.

The CDR3 loop reads CASSASSGTGGSPLHF. CDR3 sequence (DNA): TGTGCCAGCAGCGCCTCATCCGGGACAGGGGGTTCACCCCTCCACTTT. The chain carries TRBV9 and TRBJ1-6, with 11 positions matching TRBD1. This CDR3 is 16 amino acids long. The V segment lost 3 bases and the J segment 9 bases; nucleotides outside the gene matches: 8. Germline CDR1 is SGDLS and CDR2 is YYNGEE.

The chain uses TRBV7-3 and TRBJ2-3; 10 bases agree with TRBD1. V lost 1 base, J lost 3 bases, and 10 bases stayed unmatched. This CDR3 comprises 18 residues. Germline CDR1 SGHTA, CDR2 FQGTGA. CDR3 DNA: TGTGCCAGCAGCTTAAGGGGACAGGGGCTCGGGCGAACAGATACGCAGTATTTT. Translation gives CASSLRGQGLGRTDTQYF.

The chain couples TRBV19 to TRBJ1-5; 10 bases are a match to TRBD1. CDR3 size: 17 residues. V lost 7 bases to trimming and J lost 0 bases; unmatched junction nucleotides: 9. Germline V gives CDR1 LNHDA, CDR2 SQIVND (reference sequence). CDR3 DNA sequence: TGTGCCAGTACCCACTTCGGGACAGGGGCTAGCAATCAGCCCCAGCATTTT. It codes for CASTHFGTGASNQPQHF.

This chain joins TRBV9 and TRBJ2-7; 9 bases agree with TRBD1. Unmatched junction bases numbered 2, after V lost 0 bases and J lost 1 base. The CDR3 length is 15 residues. CDR1 is SGDLS, CDR2 YYNGEE, per germline. The CDR3 region is CASSVGGQGSYEQYF. The CDR3 nucleotides are TGTGCCAGCAGCGTAGGGGGACAGGGTTCCTACGAGCAGTACTTC.

This chain links TRBV9 with TRBJ1-1, with D perhaps matching TRBD1 (5 bases). The V end was cut by 4 bases, the J end by 6 bases, with 22 bases between. This CDR3 has 16 amino acids. Germline V gives CDR1 SGDLS, CDR2 YYNGEE. Here the CDR3 reads CASSISPGTLSSEAFF. Written as DNA, the CDR3 is TGTGCCAGCAGCATCTCCCCCGGGACTCTTTCATCTGAAGCTTTCTTT.

This clone has a handful of counts. CDR3 nucleotide sequence: TGTGCCAGCAGTTACTCGGGCGGGCTAACCTACGAGCAGTACTTC. This codes for CASSYSGGLTYEQYF. This chain connects TRBV6-2 or TRBV6-3 to TRBJ2-7; TRBD2 is a possible D gene (5 bases). The V gene lost 0 bases and the J gene lost 2 bases, with 11 bases spanning the gap. Germline values: CDR1 MNHEY, CDR2 SVGEGT. The CDR3 has 15 amino acids.

The chain has TRBV9 and TRBJ1-5; 7 nucleotides match TRBD1. CDR3 length equals 15 residues. Trimming took 4 bases from V and 1 from J; bases not matched to a gene: 5. CDR1 SGDLS and CDR2 YYNGEE come from the germline V gene. The CDR3: CASSPTQGSNQPQHF. The CDR3 bases are TGTGCCAGCAGCCCAACACAGGGGAGCAATCAGCCCCAGCATTTT.

The chain couples TRBV3-1 (or the pseudogene TRBV3-2) to TRBJ2-3; the match to TRBD2 covers 8 bases. Germline-derived CDR1 and CDR2 are LGHDT and YNNKEL (reference sequence). This CDR3 contains 20 residues. Trimming cost V 3 bases and J 0 bases; bases outside gene matches: 17. In nucleotides, the CDR3 is TGTGCCAGCAGCCATCCTAGCGGGTCCTCAACCGGGGGTAGCACAGATACGCAGTATTTT. Residues: CASSHPSGSSTGGSTDTQYF.